This T cell receptor (beta chain) was captured in a study of T cells in pancreatic ductal adenocarcinoma. As for this clone: Antigen specificity is unknown.

The CDR3 is made up of 15 amino acids. With 5 bases removed from V and 0 bases from J, the gap between germline ends came to 14 bases. Germline CDR1 MNHEY, CDR2 SVGAGI. Surgery without prior neoadjuvant therapy was the treatment of the selected pancreatic ductal adenocarcinoma patients. Findings and caveats of the study: Comparisons of tumor and blood clonality may show falsely lower tumor diversity. Mean clonality was approximately 0.1 in tumors and 0.07 to 0.075 in blood, not significantly different. Tumor samples had fewer productive templates and approximately 8-fold fewer unique clonotypes than blood. This surgical cohort overrepresents the minority presenting with early-stage disease.

Assay used: immunoSEQ multiplex PCR; TCRdb lists only in-frame clones, some missing. Of about 98,000 clones listed, more than 90% are singletons. V usage is TRBV6-5 and J usage is TRBJ2-7; D is possibly TRBD2 (6 bases). This receptor was obtained from a human donor with pancreatic ductal adenocarcinoma. The sample consisted of PBMCs. The CDR3 protein is CASSPYRGGSYEQYF. The CDR3 region has the DNA TGTGCCAGCAGTCCGTATCGGGGAGGCTCCTACGAGCAGTACTTC.